These 29 T cell receptor beta chains came from one sample sequenced in a study of technical replicates of blood from a handful of donors. Method: immunoSEQ multiplex PCR; TCRdb's copy keeps in-frame clones and lacks some. Of roughly 80,000 clones detected, more than 85% appear once; the ten largest clones hold 0.2% to 0.25%. The sequenced sample consisted of T cells isolated from PBMCs. The receptor source for this set is a human donor in good health.

V is TRBV6-1 and J is TRBJ2-1; 9 nucleotides agree with TRBD2. Trimming cost V 6 bases and J 7 bases; bases outside gene matches: 7. The germline CDR1 and CDR2 sequences are MNHNS and SASEGT. The CDR3 extends over 14 amino acids. CDR3 DNA: TGTGCCAGCAGAGGGGGCGGGGGGGCGAATGAGCAGTTCTTC. Its protein product is CASRGGGGANEQFF.

The chain couples TRBV7-3 to TRBJ1-2; no definite D call. The CDR3 runs 15 residues. Germline CDR1 SGHTA, CDR2 FQGTGA. V gave up 4 bases and J gave up 8 bases, with 20 bases separating them. The CDR3 region has the DNA TGTGCCAGCAGCTGGCAGGATTTGGTTTTCACGGGCTACACCTTC. This encodes CASSWQDLVFTGYTF. The full variable domain, its missing parts supplied by reference TRBV7-3 and TRBJ1-2, is GAGVSQTPSNKVTEKGKYVELRCDPISGHTALYWYRQSLGQGPEFLIYFQGTGAADDSGLPNDRFFAVRPEGSVSTLKIQRTERGDSAVYLCASSWQDLVFTGYTFGSGTRLTVV.

The chain uses TRBV11-2 and TRBJ2-1; D is ambiguous. This CDR3 has 16 amino acids. From germline, CDR1 is SGHAT and CDR2 FQNNGV. The V end was cut by 4 bases, the J end by 0 bases, with 13 bases between. DNA of the CDR3: TGTGCCAGCAGCTCCCTTAGAGTGAGCTCCTACAATGAGCAGTTCTTC. It codes for CASSSLRVSSYNEQFF.

The gene calls are TRBV19 and TRBJ2-7, with TRBD1 identical over 7 bases. The V and J ends lost 5 bases and 6 bases, in that order; junction bases with no gene match: 10. CDR1 is LNHDA, CDR2 SQIVND, per germline (reference sequence). This CDR3 has 14 amino acids. The CDR3 DNA reads TGTGCCAGTAGTTCCGGGACAGTCCATCTCGAGCAGTACTTC. As protein: CASSSGTVHLEQYF.

This clone was observed a handful of times. For the CDR3, the DNA is TGCGCCAGCAGGCCCTTTGGTCTGGCGGGGCCGAACTCCAATGAGCAGTTCTTC. This gives the protein CASRPFGLAGPNSNEQFF. The chain links TRBV4-1 to TRBJ2-1, with D possibly matching TRBD2 (6 bases). The V end was cut by 6 bases, the J end by 6 bases, with 27 bases between. The CDR3 is 18 amino acids. Per germline, CDR1 MGHRA and CDR2 YSYEKL.

The chain couples TRBV28 to TRBJ2-7; TRBD1 agrees at 7 bases. This CDR3 contains 15 residues. V trimming: 5 bases; J trimming: 0 bases; junction bases outside the gene matches: 7. CDR1 and CDR2 from the germline V gene are MDHEN and SYDVKM. The CDR3 loop reads CASSADRDSSYEQYF. The CDR3, as DNA: TGTGCCAGCAGTGCTGACAGGGATAGCTCCTACGAGCAGTACTTC. The whole variable domain, remainder taken from reference TRBV28 and TRBJ2-7, is DVKVTQSSRYLVKRTGEKVFLECVQDMDHENMFWYRQDPGLGLRLIYFSYDVKMKEKGDIPEGYSVSREKKERFSLILESASTNQTSMYLCASSADRDSSYEQYFGPGTRLTVT.

This clone was counted a single time. The germline gene is not matched at one end of the junction; a read error may be the cause. The chain uses TRBV4-1 and TRBJ2-3; the D is unclear. Germline CDR1 MGHRA, CDR2 YSYEKL. The CDR3 totals 16 residues. DNA for the CDR3: TGCGCCAGCAGCCTCACGTGGGCAGCCAGCAAAGATACGCAGTATTTT. Protein: CASSLTWAASKDTQYF.

V gene TRBV27 combines with J gene TRBJ1-6; D unclear. Germline loops: CDR1 MNHEY, CDR2 SMNVEV (reference sequence). Trimming left V 6 bases short and J 5 bases short, with 17 bases between. The CDR3 is made up of 16 amino acids. The DNA of the CDR3 is TGTGCCAGCAGGCCAGCCTCGCTCCTAGATAATTCACCCCTCCACTTT. It codes for CASRPASLLDNSPLHF.

The chain recombines TRBV10-3 with TRBJ1-1; D is ambiguous. The germline CDR1 and CDR2 sequences are ENHRY and SYGVKD. V lost 10 bases, J lost 3 bases, and 18 bases lay in between. This CDR3 has 14 amino acids. The chain's CDR3 is CATSQRAGDTEAFF. The CDR3 DNA reads TGTGCCACCAGCCAACGGGCCGGGGACACTGAAGCTTTCTTT.

As concerns this clone: A junction end diverges from the germline sequence, so it may reflect a read error. The chain couples TRBV2 to TRBJ2-7; 9 bases agree with TRBD2. CDR3 length: 12 amino acids. In germline, CDR1 is SNHLY, CDR2 FYNNEI. CDR3 loop: CASTRRTSEPYF. The CDR3 nucleotides read TGTGCCAGCACCCGACGGACTAGCGAGCCGTACTTC.

The chain has TRBV14 and TRBJ2-5; D is ambiguous. Per the germline V gene, CDR1 is SGHDN and CDR2 is FVKESK. The CDR3 covers 12 residues. V was cut by 3 bases and J by 5 bases, with 7 bases left in between. CDR3 DNA sequence: TGTGCCAGCAGCCATAGTGCCGAGACCCAGTACTTC. This gives the protein CASSHSAETQYF. Full variable domain (rest looked up from reference TRBV14 and TRBJ2-5): EAGVTQFPSHSVIEKGQTVTLRCDPISGHDNLYWYRRVMGKEIKFLLHFVKESKQDESGMPNNRFLAERTGGTYSTLKVQPAELEDSGVYFCASSHSAETQYFGPGTRLLVL.

This clone was picked up one time. This chain connects TRBV21-1 to TRBJ2-7; the listed D gene, TRBD1, was not tested against the DNA. TRBV21-1 is assigned pseudogene status. This CDR3 region has 13 residues. CDR3 amino acids: CASSKATGARQYF. As DNA, the CDR3 is TGTGCCAGCAGCAAAGCAACAGGGGCCCGGCAGTACTTC.

The J gene is TRBJ2-7, the V gene TRBV4-2; TRBD2 matches 11 bases. J lost 4 bases, V lost 4 bases, and 15 bases had no gene match. The CDR3 runs 18 residues. Germline CDR1 is LGHNA and CDR2 is YNFKEQ. The CDR3 region is CASSPHPGLAEDLYEQYF. CDR3 DNA: TGTGCCAGCAGCCCTCACCCGGGACTAGCGGAGGATTTATACGAGCAGTACTTC.

This clone was seen just once. This chain links TRBV9 with TRBJ2-7, with 8 bases fitting TRBD1. Losses at the gene ends were 5 bases for V and 3 bases for J; bases not matched to a gene: 4. The germline V gene has CDR1 SGDLS and CDR2 YYNGEE. The CDR3 contains 13 residues. CDR3 sequence reads: CASSRDRGYEQYF. Here the CDR3 DNA reads TGTGCCAGCAGTCGTGACAGGGGCTACGAGCAGTACTTC.

This chain's CDR3 is CASSQSSGGRTGELFF. The CDR3 DNA sequence: TGCGCCAGCAGTCAATCGTCGGGAGGAAGAACCGGGGAGCTGTTTTTT. The genes are TRBV23-1 and TRBJ2-2; 7 positions agree with TRBD2. TRBV23-1 has ORF status, its function being uncertain. J was trimmed by 5 bases and V by 0 bases; bases with no gene match: 6. The CDR3 spans 16 residues.

The chain links TRBV10-1 to TRBJ1-1; possible D gene TRBD1, 6 bases. The CDR3 totals 13 residues. The germline V and J ends were trimmed by 3 bases and 3 bases, with 8 bases remaining between them. The V gene's germline CDR1 is WNHNN and CDR2 SYGVQD (reference sequence). CDR3 loop: CASSDRGYTEAFF. The CDR3 DNA is TGCGCCAGCAGTGACAGGGGTTACACTGAAGCTTTCTTT.

The chain couples TRBV5-1 to TRBJ1-4; the D gene is possibly TRBD1 (6 bases). Trimming shortened V by 4 bases and J by 3 bases, and 19 bases separated the two germline ends. Germline V lookup: CDR1 SGHRS, CDR2 YFSETQ. The CDR3 is 17 amino acids. CDR3 amino acids: CASSPTSFQGSNEKLFF. In nucleotides, the CDR3 is TGCGCCAGCAGCCCTACTTCCTTTCAGGGGTCTAATGAAAAACTGTTTTTT.

V gene TRBV25-1 combines with J gene TRBJ1-2, with a possible D match to TRBD1 (6 bases). This CDR3 has 14 amino acids. Germline assignment: CDR1 MGHDK and CDR2 SYGVNS. The ends were cut back, 4 bases at V and 4 bases at J, with 13 bases in the middle. CDR3 nucleotide sequence: TGTGCCAGCAGTGGAACAGGGTTTAGCTATGGCTACACCTTC. Protein product: CASSGTGFSYGYTF.

The J gene is TRBJ2-7, the V gene TRBV19; 7 bases map to TRBD1. This CDR3 spans 15 amino acids. Per the germline V gene, CDR1 is LNHDA and CDR2 is SQIVND (reference sequence). With 11 bases clipped from V and 5 bases from J, the junction kept 18 bases outside the gene matches. This CDR3 reads CASTGPGQSIHEQYF. In DNA form, the CDR3 reads TGTGCCTCCACTGGACCGGGACAGAGTATCCACGAGCAGTACTTC.

The chain couples TRBV19 to TRBJ2-7; 11 bases map to TRBD2. Trimming removed 6 bases from V and 2 bases from J; junction bases left unmatched: 9. This CDR3 is 16 amino acids long. Germline V gives CDR1 LNHDA, CDR2 SQIVND (reference sequence). The CDR3 loop reads CASSDTGTSGTYEQYF. In DNA form, the CDR3 reads TGTGCCAGTAGCGACACCGGGACTAGCGGAACCTACGAGCAGTACTTC.

This clone was seen a few times. The CDR3 here is CASSVGPQPNTEAFF. For the CDR3, the DNA is TGTGCCAGCAGCGTAGGCCCACAGCCGAACACTGAAGCTTTCTTT. The chain has TRBV9 and TRBJ1-1; D remains unclear. Germline CDR1 reads SGDLS; CDR2 reads YYNGEE. This CDR3 spans 15 amino acids. V was cut by 0 bases and J by 1 base, with 10 bases left in between.

The V gene is TRBV7-9, the J gene TRBJ1-2; 9 positions match TRBD1. Trimming at V came to 1 base and at J to 8 bases, leaving 11 bases not matched to a gene. Per germline, CDR1 SEHNR and CDR2 FQNEAQ (reference sequence). The length of the CDR3 is 16 residues. DNA for the CDR3: TGTGCCAGCAGCTTAGAGGGGACAGGGACACGCTGGGGCTACACCTTC. Amino acids: CASSLEGTGTRWGYTF.

J is TRBJ2-3 and V is TRBV13; 12 nucleotides align to TRBD2. This CDR3 spans 15 amino acids. Losses at the gene ends were 0 bases for V and 5 bases for J; bases not matched to a gene: 0. Germline V gene sequence: CDR1 PRHDT, CDR2 FYEKMQ (reference sequence). CDR3 nucleotides: TGTGCCAGCAGCTTAGGGGGACTAGCGGGAGATACGCAGTATTTT. Amino acid sequence: CASSLGGLAGDTQYF. Based on the CDR3 plus reference TRBV13 and TRBJ2-3, the full variable domain is AAGVIQSPRHLIKEKRETATLKCYPIPRHDTVYWYQQGPGQDPQFLISFYEKMQSDKGSIPDRFSAQQFSDYHSELNMSSLELGDSALYFCASSLGGLAGDTQYFGPGTRLTVL.

The rearrangement uses TRBV5-1 and TRBJ2-5; tentatively, D is TRBD2 (6 bases). CDR1 SGHRS and CDR2 YFSETQ come from the germline V gene. Trimming took 6 bases from V and 1 from J, leaving 13 bases between them. CDR3 length: 14 residues. CDR3 in DNA: TGCGCCAGCACCGCGGGAAGTGGCCAAGAGACCCAGTACTTC. Translated, it gives CASTAGSGQETQYF.

This sequence joins TRBV14 and TRBJ1-4; 7 bases map to TRBD1. Germline CDR1 SGHDN, CDR2 FVKESK. Trimming removed 3 bases from V and 6 bases from J; junction bases left unmatched: 4. The CDR3 is 14 residues long. CDR3 residues: CASSQGTVYEKLFF. DNA for the CDR3: TGTGCCAGCAGCCAGGGGACAGTATATGAAAAACTGTTTTTT.

The rearrangement joins TRBV10-1 to TRBJ2-1; TRBD2 matches 8 bases. J lost 8 bases, V lost 5 bases, and 8 bases had no gene match. The germline CDR1 and CDR2 sequences are WNHNN and SYGVQD (reference sequence). The CDR3 is made up of 14 amino acids. DNA for the CDR3: TGCGCCAGCAGTCCCGGGACTAGTCTCTATGAGCAGTTCTTC. Translating gives CASSPGTSLYEQFF.

The rearrangement uses TRBV29-1 and TRBJ2-5; a possible D gene is TRBD1 (6 bases). The CDR3 spans 13 residues. Per the germline V gene, CDR1 is SQVTM and CDR2 is ANQGSEA. V gave up 8 bases and J gave up 5 bases, with 18 bases separating them. This chain's CDR3 is CSQYTGTSETQYF. The CDR3 nucleotides are TGCAGCCAGTATACAGGGACAAGTGAGACCCAGTACTTC.

The V call is TRBV14, the J call TRBJ2-3, with 13 bases fitting TRBD2. CDR3 length: 16 amino acids. The V and J ends lost 6 bases and 5 bases, in that order; junction bases with no gene match: 8. CDR1 SGHDN and CDR2 FVKESK come from the germline V gene. The CDR3 DNA reads as TGTGCCAGCAGGATCCAAGGACTAGCGGGAGTAGATACGCAGTATTTT. Its protein is CASRIQGLAGVDTQYF.

This chain joins TRBV5-5 and TRBJ2-7, with 10 bases lining up with TRBD1. The J segment lost 6 bases and the V segment lost 2 bases, leaving 5 bases of the junction unmatched. This CDR3 comprises 14 residues. Germline V gene sequence: CDR1 SGHKS, CDR2 YYEKEE (reference sequence). CDR3 DNA sequence: TGTGCCAGCAGCTTTGGGACAGGGGTTCTCGAGCAGTACTTC. It yields the protein CASSFGTGVLEQYF.